The TCR beta chain described here comes from a study of PD-1 blockade in classical Hodgkin lymphoma (dated by TCRdb to 2020 to 2021). Study-wide context: Nivolumab dosing was 3 mg/kg intravenously every 2 weeks, continuing until either disease progression or unacceptable toxicity. A peripheral blood immune signature of response to PD-1 blockade in classical Hodgkin lymphoma was defined using TCR beta sequencing and CyTOF. The research as a whole found: Trial patients with a complete response had baseline diversity similar to that of newly diagnosed patients, while partial responders and progressors had significantly lower diversity. Lower diversity was observed in patients in whom nivolumab was started less than 1 year after ASCT, and these patients were excluded from later analyses so that confounding by immune reconstitution would be avoided. By C4D1, a significant rise was seen in CD4+ TCR diversity but not in CD8+ TCR diversity (p=0.0027 vs p=0.16), and the rise was most apparent among complete responders (p=0.02). The study was restricted to a single clinical trial cohort, and the causes of repertoire differences, possibly disease activity or prior therapy, were left undefined. Baseline TCR diversity was reported as lower in newly diagnosed patients than in healthy donors, and lower still in relapsed/refractory patients.

The time point label, as the study defines it: cycle 1 day 1 (C1D1), immediately before nivolumab initiation. Every trial patient had relapsed following autologous stem cell transplantation, and prior brentuximab vedotin exposure was what differed among cohorts A, B and C. The trial cohort comprised roughly 50 patients with relapsed/refractory classical Hodgkin lymphoma whose best overall responses were complete response, partial response or progressive disease. In the multi-cohort phase II CheckMate 205 trial, trial patients received single-agent nivolumab. An independent review committee assessed best overall response by applying the 2007 International Working Group response criteria. Trial PBMCs were collected immediately before nivolumab initiation (C1D1) and during therapy at cycle 2 day 1 and cycle 4 day 1. Peripheral blood was collected in 8 mL Vacutainer Cell Preparation Tubes, from which PBMCs were isolated by centrifugation and then cryopreserved.

V lost 4 bases and J lost 7 bases, and the count of bases not matched to a germline gene is 13. Including the terminal cysteine and phenylalanine, the CDR3 comprises 17 residues. The CDR3 DNA has 51 bases and is translated from base 1. The germline V gene gives CDR1 as SGHVS and CDR2 as FQNEAQ. Concerning this clone itself: The target of this receptor is not known. No per-base quality is available; no much larger clone lies one base away.

Genomic DNA was extracted with the Qiagen DNeasy kit from unsorted PBMCs and from negatively selected CD4+ and CD8+ fractions. Amplification of TCR beta CDR3 regions was done by immunoSEQ multiplex PCR with primers that anneal to V and J segments. A synthetic immune receptor repertoire was used to minimize amplification bias, and any residual bias was removed computationally once sequencing was done. In the authors' own workflow: Custom Python scripts were used to quantify repertoire diversity as the Shannon entropy index. Unsorted, CD4+ and CD8+ repertoires were examined separately, except in combined analyses, for which CD4+ and CD8+ sequences were merged in silico. A clone was considered expanded if an increase in frequency of at least 2-fold after treatment relative to C1D1 was found, and a pseudocount of 0.5 was applied to clones undetected at baseline. Clones with 0 or 1 copy at C1D1 were defined as singleton clones, while clones with 2 or more copies were defined as non-singleton clones. Clones expanded in unsorted samples were annotated as CD4+, CD8+ or unknown by matching protein sequences in sorted samples from the same patient. Wilcoxon tests on paired samples were used to test diversity changes from C1D1 to C4D1. The immuneACCESS repertoire file appears here via TCRdb, limited to in-frame rearrangements. These files lack a portion of the clones; in checked studies, under half of the deficit traces to unresolved V genes, and the cause of the others is not known. The V and J calls and the clone size are those of that table, but D and trimming were determined from the DNA. The sample data list over 20,000 clones, and approximately 90% of these were observed just once. Jointly, the top ten make up about 2.7% of the sample.

This clonotype originated in a human donor with classical Hodgkin lymphoma. The sample in question was peripheral blood mononuclear cells (PBMCs), obtained at baseline. The rearranged segments are TRBV7-8 and TRBJ2-2, and 9 junctional nucleotides match TRBD2. The sequenced DNA is TGTGCCAGCAGCTCCATTCTGGCGGGGGGGCCAGGCGGGGAGCTGTTTTTT. It is translated as CASSSILAGGPGGELFF.